This T cell receptor (beta chain) derives from a study of T cell responses to AZD1222 COVID-19 vaccine. Regarding the study as a whole: Donors were largely white British and mainly female; clonal diversity was possibly underestimated. Close to half of spike-specific TCRs reportedly recognize unmutated variant regions. Spike-wide coverage was observed for vaccine-associated CD4 TCRs, with dominant responses at 160-218 and 743-854. Sampled repertoires all dated from after the peak T cell response.

Comments on this clone: Its antigen is still unknown.

Trimming removed 5 bases at V and 0 bases at J, with 5 bases between. This CDR3 comprises 13 residues. The method was immunoSEQ multiplex PCR; TCRdb's version includes in-frame clones alone and lacks a portion of them. The table shows under 130,000 clones, with approximately 89% occurring only once. V usage is TRBV12-3 or TRBV12-4 and J usage is TRBJ2-1; no definite D call. The sequenced sample was peripheral blood, obtained 28 days after the second AZD1222 dose. The sequence was obtained from an adult who received the AZD1222 COVID-19 vaccine. The CDR3 protein is CASSRSSYNEQFF. CDR3 coding DNA: TGTGCCAGCAGTAGGAGCTCCTACAATGAGCAGTTCTTC.